This T cell receptor (beta chain) came from a study of CD8+ T cells in alopecia areata. As for the study in general: The drug, oral tofacitinib, was given to treated patients at 5 to 10 mg twice daily.

The authors extracted RNA and reverse transcribed it into cDNA as the sequencing template. Libraries were prepared by immunoSEQ multiplex PCR; TCRdb keeps only in-frame clonotypes and omits some of them. The table lists about 190,000 clones, just under 65% of them singletons, with approximately 1.3% in the top ten. Germline CDR1 is SNHLY and CDR2 is FYNNEI. Deletions cut 5 bases from V and 0 bases from J, with 11 bases between. The CDR3 runs to 14 residues. As to treatment: oral pan-JAK inhibitor, 5-10 mg twice daily. This sample comprised CD4+ T cells sorted from blood, obtained around week 50, from a patient treated with tofacitinib. The chain couples TRBV2 to TRBJ2-7, with D hard to call. This TCR derives from a human donor with alopecia areata. The CDR3 is CASSIDTSSYEQYF. The CDR3 DNA follows: TGTGCCAGCAGTATAGACACGAGCTCCTACGAGCAGTACTTC.